Listed here are 20 T cell receptor beta chains from one sample, sequenced in a study of blood T cells in healthy people across ages. A second PCR, run for about 7 to 11 cycles, used a sample-barcoded 5' primer plus a J-beta primer mix. From the 5' RACE reads, TCRdb called clonotypes with MiXCR, one entry per CDR3 protein. The profile shows 1.5 million to 2 million distinct CDR3 sequences, just under 50% of them singletons. The sample consisted of blood. These TCRs come from a woman aged 35 to 49 in good health.

This clonotype came up a few times. The V gene is TRBV28, the J gene TRBJ1-4; D is possibly TRBD1 (6 bases). The CDR3 has 16 residues. Trimming left V 5 bases short and J 4 bases short, with 17 bases between. The germline CDR1 and CDR2 sequences are MDHEN and SYDVKM. The DNA for the CDR3 is TGTGCCAGCAGTCCTCTAGGGGGATCCTATAATGAAAAACTGTTTTTT. It encodes CASSPLGGSYNEKLFF.

Here the CDR3 reads CASTGGLAGKLYEQYF. The CDR3 DNA follows: TGTGCCAGCACTGGTGGGCTAGCGGGGAAACTATACGAGCAGTACTTC. The gene calls are TRBV2 and TRBJ2-7, with 9 bases aligning to TRBD2. The germline CDR1 and CDR2 sequences are SNHLY and FYNNEI. Trimming at V came to 7 bases and at J to 4 bases, leaving 14 bases not matched to a gene. The CDR3 contains 16 residues.

In its sample, this clonotype was seen a few times. The chain recombines TRBV19 with TRBJ2-6; D gene uncertain. Germline V gene sequence: CDR1 LNHDA, CDR2 SQIVND (reference sequence). The CDR3 has 14 amino acids. Trimming removed 8 bases from V and 1 base from J, with 9 bases in between. In DNA form, the CDR3 reads TGTGCCAGTGGCCAAGTTTCTGGGGCCAACGTCCTGACTTTC. Its translation: CASGQVSGANVLTF.

The chain has TRBV20-1 and TRBJ2-5; D not certain. Germline CDR1 reads DFQATT; CDR2 reads SNEGSKA (reference sequence). The CDR3 runs to 14 residues. The V end was cut by 1 base, the J end by 5 bases, with 14 bases between. The DNA of the CDR3 is TGCAGTGCTAGAGGATGGGTGGGCTCGGAGACCCAGTACTTC. Amino acids: CSARGWVGSETQYF.

This rearrangement joins TRBV20-1 to TRBJ1-6; D remains unclear. The CDR3 is made up of 15 amino acids. CDR1 and CDR2 (germline): DFQATT, SNEGSKA (reference sequence). Trimming left V 0 bases short and J 0 bases short, with 6 bases between. CDR3: CSARDRFSYNSPLHF. Written as DNA, the CDR3 is TGCAGTGCTAGAGATCGTTTCTCCTATAATTCACCCCTCCACTTT.

The chain couples TRBV10-3 to TRBJ2-2; no clear D gene. V lost 9 bases and J 4 bases, leaving 15 bases between the germline ends. Germline V gives CDR1 ENHRY, CDR2 SYGVKD. The CDR3 runs to 14 residues. The CDR3 DNA reads as TGTGCCATTGCAGATTTAGCCGGCACCGGGGAGCTGTTTTTT. Translated: CAIADLAGTGELFF.

The gene calls are TRBV4-3 and TRBJ1-1, with a weak D call TRBD1 (5 bases). The CDR3 runs to 18 residues. From germline, CDR1 is LGHNA and CDR2 YSLEER. Trimming took 1 base from V and 2 from J, leaving 20 bases between them. CDR3 sequence: CASSQVMYLGGRNTEAFF. CDR3 nucleotide sequence: TGCGCCAGCAGCCAAGTGATGTATTTGGGGGGTAGAAACACTGAAGCTTTCTTT.

This clonotype was seen a single time. The CDR3 reads CASSLPRFSGGPTGELFF. DNA of the CDR3: TGTGCCAGCAGCTTACCCCGATTTAGCGGGGGGCCCACCGGGGAGCTGTTTTTT. The V and J genes are TRBV11-2 and TRBJ2-2; 10 bases are shared with TRBD2. After removal of 2 bases from V and 4 bases from J, the junction contained 10 bases not matched to a gene. Per germline, CDR1 SGHAT and CDR2 FQNNGV. The CDR3 covers 18 residues.

The chain combines TRBV7-8 with TRBJ1-6, with D uncertain. This CDR3 spans 14 amino acids. V was cut by 0 bases and J by 14 bases, with 14 bases left in between. Germline CDR1 reads SGHVS; CDR2 reads FQNEAQ. The CDR3 DNA follows: TGTGCCAGCAGCTTAGCGAAGACGTCTAGCACCCTCCACTTT. Protein sequence: CASSLAKTSSTLHF.

This sequence joins TRBV11-1 and TRBJ2-3; 9 bases map to TRBD2. V shed 5 bases and J 3 bases; nucleotides not matched to a gene: 9. This CDR3 spans 16 amino acids. CDR1 is SGHAT and CDR2 is FQDESV in the germline V gene (reference sequence). The CDR3 DNA reads as TGTGCCAGCAGCCATCCCCGGACTAGCGTGACAGATACGCAGTATTTT. It is translated as CASSHPRTSVTDTQYF.

The genes are TRBV20-1 and TRBJ2-3; D gene uncertain. The CDR3 consists of 15 residues. From germline, CDR1 is DFQATT and CDR2 SNEGSKA (reference sequence). The ends were cut back, 4 bases at V and 0 bases at J, with 14 bases in the middle. The CDR3 here is CSAKVWASSTDTQYF. For the CDR3, the DNA is TGCAGTGCTAAAGTATGGGCTTCTAGCACAGATACGCAGTATTTT.

The CDR3 nucleotides are TGCGCCAGCAGCTTCGGGTCAGGAGGAGATACGCAGTATTTT. Amino acid sequence: CASSFGSGGDTQYF. This sequence joins TRBV5-1 and TRBJ2-3, with D possibly TRBD2 on 5 matching bases. CDR1 is SGHRS, CDR2 YFSETQ, per germline. Trimming took off 2 bases at V and 5 bases at J, with 12 bases between the two ends. This CDR3 has 14 residues.

The genes are TRBV20-1 and TRBJ2-6, with D possibly matching TRBD2 (6 bases). Between the trimmed V and J ends, which lost 7 bases and 5 bases, there was a span of 9 bases. The length of the CDR3 is 12 residues. Germline values: CDR1 DFQATT, CDR2 SNEGSKA (reference sequence). The CDR3: CSVRGRANVLTF. Here the CDR3 DNA reads TGCAGTGTCCGGGGGAGGGCCAACGTCCTGACTTTC.

This clonotype came up a few times. The chain has TRBV20-1 and TRBJ2-1; no clear D. V lost 4 bases and J lost 0, with 13 bases in between. The CDR3 runs to 15 residues. Germline V CDR1 and CDR2: DFQATT, SNEGSKA (reference sequence). CDR3 DNA: TGCAGTGCTACCAGACCCTCAAGCTCCTACAATGAGCAGTTCTTC. Encoded protein: CSATRPSSSYNEQFF.

A few counts support this clonotype. The gene calls are TRBV3-1 and TRBJ1-2; D unclear. Germline V lookup: CDR1 LGHDT, CDR2 YNNKEL (reference sequence). This CDR3 is 16 amino acids long. V lost 6 bases, J lost 2 bases, and 19 bases lay in between. The CDR3 bases are TGTGCCAGCAGTACCCGGCGGCCCAAACTGAACTATGGCTACACCTTC. Translated, it gives CASSTRRPKLNYGYTF.

The CDR3 loop reads CASSSGAGVYYEQYF. In DNA form, the CDR3 reads TGCGCCAGCAGCTCGGGAGCGGGGGTTTACTACGAGCAGTACTTC. The genes are TRBV5-1 and TRBJ2-7; TRBD2 agrees at 8 bases. The length of the CDR3 is 15 residues. The trim removed 3 bases at V and 3 bases at J, leaving 8 bases unmatched. CDR1 SGHRS and CDR2 YFSETQ come from the germline V gene.

The rearrangement joins TRBV10-3 to TRBJ2-7; 13 bases are shared with TRBD2. With 10 bases clipped from V and 3 bases from J, the junction kept 9 bases outside the gene matches. The CDR3 length is 15 residues. Germline CDR1 reads ENHRY; CDR2 reads SYGVKD. DNA of the CDR3: TGTGCCACCAGCGGGAGGACTAGCGGGGGCTACGAGCAGTACTTC. Protein sequence: CATSGRTSGGYEQYF.

This clonotype was observed a few times. This chain links TRBV13 with TRBJ2-7, with D possibly TRBD1 on 6 matching bases. Trimming left V 0 bases short and J 5 bases short, with 11 bases between. The CDR3 runs 14 residues. The germline V gene encodes CDR1 PRHDT and CDR2 FYEKMQ (reference sequence). CDR3 region: CASSLGYRANEQYF. In nucleotides, the CDR3 is TGTGCCAGCAGCTTAGGCTACAGGGCCAACGAGCAGTACTTC. Full variable domain (remainder filled in from reference TRBV13 and TRBJ2-7): AAGVIQSPRHLIKEKRETATLKCYPIPRHDTVYWYQQGPGQDPQFLISFYEKMQSDKGSIPDRFSAQQFSDYHSELNMSSLELGDSALYFCASSLGYRANEQYFGPGTRLTVT.

V usage is TRBV20-1 and J usage is TRBJ1-4; no firm D call. The CDR3 totals 10 residues. Germline values: CDR1 DFQATT, CDR2 SNEGSKA (reference sequence). V lost 3 bases and J lost 8, with 4 bases in between. CDR3 sequence: CSARFEKLFF. CDR3 sequence (DNA): TGCAGTGCTAGGTTCGAAAAACTGTTTTTT.

The chain links TRBV4-2 to TRBJ2-1, with 8 nucleotides matching TRBD1. Germline CDR1 and CDR2: LGHNA and YNFKEQ. V lost 1 base to trimming and J lost 0 bases; unmatched junction nucleotides: 11. The CDR3 extends over 19 amino acids. The CDR3 is CASSQVGQGTTGSYNEQFF. The DNA of the CDR3 is TGTGCCAGCAGCCAAGTTGGACAGGGAACAACCGGCTCCTACAATGAGCAGTTCTTC.